The 27 T cell receptor beta chains listed next were all sequenced from one sample in a study of PD-1 blockade in classical Hodgkin lymphoma. Time point of the sample: cycle 4 day 1 (C4D1), after 5 to 7 weeks of nivolumab. Exposure to brentuximab vedotin varied, and each patient had relapsed following autologous stem cell transplantation. TCRdb keeps only in-frame clones here, not all; method: immunoSEQ multiplex PCR. Altogether about 21,000 clones are present, 70% to 80% being singletons, with the ten largest covering about 7.2%. The starting material was peripheral blood mononuclear cells (PBMCs), obtained before the fourth cycle of nivolumab. These TCRs come from a human donor with classical Hodgkin lymphoma.

This chain connects TRBV27 to TRBJ2-7; perhaps TRBD1 as D (6 bases). The CDR3 has 13 residues. CDR1 and CDR2 (germline): MNHEY, SMNVEV (reference sequence). V lost 1 base and J lost 6, with 10 bases in between. As DNA, the CDR3 is TGTGCCAGCAGTTTATACAGGGTGGGCGAGCAGTACTTC. Its protein is CASSLYRVGEQYF.

V gene TRBV9 combines with J gene TRBJ2-7; D call uncertain. The ends were cut back, 0 bases at V and 3 bases at J, with 13 bases in the middle. This CDR3 spans 15 amino acids. Germline-derived CDR1 and CDR2 are SGDLS and YYNGEE. CDR3 residues: CASSVGSGVIYEQYF. CDR3 DNA sequence: TGTGCCAGCAGCGTAGGTTCCGGTGTCATCTACGAGCAGTACTTC.

The J gene is TRBJ1-4, the V gene TRBV19; the D is unclear. The CDR3 is 13 residues long. Between the trimmed V and J ends, which lost 7 bases and 6 bases, there was a span of 12 bases. Germline CDR1 and CDR2: LNHDA and SQIVND (reference sequence). In DNA, the CDR3 is TGTGCCAGTATGGGGTTCTTACATGAAAAACTGTTTTTT. Translating gives CASMGFLHEKLFF.

This rearrangement joins TRBV4-2 to TRBJ2-1; D might be TRBD1 (6 bases). The CDR3 sequence is 17 residues long. V was clipped by 0 bases and J by 7 bases, with 19 bases between them. Germline V gene sequence: CDR1 LGHNA, CDR2 YNFKEQ. The CDR3 loop is CASSQDYGAGAENEQFF. CDR3 DNA sequence: TGTGCCAGCAGCCAAGACTACGGGGCAGGGGCAGAGAATGAGCAGTTCTTC.

This sequence joins TRBV5-1 and TRBJ2-5, with TRBD1 matching over 7 bases. This CDR3 spans 13 amino acids. After removal of 1 base from V and 3 bases from J, the junction contained 0 bases not matched to a gene. Germline-derived CDR1 and CDR2 are SGHRS and YFSETQ. DNA of the CDR3: TGCGCCAGCAGCTTGACAGGGGAAGAGACCCAGTACTTC. Amino acid sequence: CASSLTGEETQYF. The complete variable domain, with remaining parts taken from reference TRBV5-1 and TRBJ2-5, reads KAGVTQTPRYLIKTRGQQVTLSCSPISGHRSVSWYQQTPGQGLQFLFEYFSETQRNKGNFPGRFSGRQFSNSRSEMNVSTLELGDSALYLCASSLTGEETQYFGPGTRLLVL.

This chain connects TRBV25-1 to TRBJ2-5; 7 positions match TRBD2. From germline, CDR1 is MGHDK and CDR2 SYGVNS. The length of the CDR3 is 14 residues. Trimming cost V 3 bases and J 2 bases; bases outside gene matches: 3. In DNA, the CDR3 is TGTGCCAGCAGTGAGGCACTAGCGCAAGAGACCCAGTACTTC. Residues: CASSEALAQETQYF. Variable domain in full (rest from reference TRBV25-1 and TRBJ2-5): EADIYQTPRYLVIGTGKKITLECSQTMGHDKMYWYQQDPGMELHLIHYSYGVNSTEKGDLSSESTVSRIRTEHFPLTLESARPSHTSQYLCASSEALAQETQYFGPGTRLLVL.

This chain connects TRBV4-1 to TRBJ1-4; TRBD1 is a possible D gene (5 bases). Germline V gives CDR1 MGHRA, CDR2 YSYEKL. The CDR3 loop spans 15 amino acids. With 4 bases removed from V and 2 bases from J, the gap between germline ends came to 11 bases. In DNA form, the CDR3 reads TGCGCCAGCAGCCTAAGGGGCGCTACTAATGAAAAACTGTTTTTT. Translating gives CASSLRGATNEKLFF.

V and J are TRBV6-6 and TRBJ1-1, with TRBD1 as a possible D gene (5 bases). V lost 5 bases, J lost 0 bases, and 10 bases lay in between. CDR1 is MNHNY, CDR2 SVGAGI, per germline (reference sequence). The CDR3 is 14 amino acids. CDR3 sequence (DNA): TGTGCCAGCAGTGCTGGGGGGATGAACACTGAAGCTTTCTTT. Its translation is CASSAGGMNTEAFF.

The chain links TRBV7-9 to TRBJ1-2, with a weak D call TRBD1 (6 bases). The CDR3 runs to 12 residues. The V gene's germline CDR1 is SEHNR and CDR2 FQNEAQ (reference sequence). V lost 6 bases and J 7 bases, leaving 12 bases between the germline ends. The CDR3 here is CASSGDTRGYTF. CDR3 coding DNA: TGTGCCAGCAGTGGGGACACTCGTGGCTACACCTTC.

The chain has TRBV5-1 and TRBJ1-4, with 10 bases identical to TRBD1. Germline assignment: CDR1 SGHRS and CDR2 YFSETQ. After removal of 4 bases from V and 5 bases from J, the junction contained 2 bases not matched to a gene. The CDR3 loop spans 14 amino acids. CDR3 sequence (DNA): TGCGCCAGCAGCCCGGACAGGGGGAATGAAAAACTGTTTTTT. Residues: CASSPDRGNEKLFF. The variable domain in full, with the rest retrieved from reference TRBV5-1 and TRBJ1-4, is KAGVTQTPRYLIKTRGQQVTLSCSPISGHRSVSWYQQTPGQGLQFLFEYFSETQRNKGNFPGRFSGRQFSNSRSEMNVSTLELGDSALYLCASSPDRGNEKLFFGSGTQLSVL.

CDR3 nucleotides: TGTGCCAGCGGGGACAGGGTAGGCACTGAAGCTTTCTTT. Protein: CASGDRVGTEAFF. This chain joins TRBV6-6 and TRBJ1-1, with TRBD1 identical over 9 bases. This CDR3 is 13 amino acids long. The V gene end was trimmed by 8 bases and the J gene end by 4 bases; junction bases not matched to a gene: 5. CDR1 is MNHNY and CDR2 is SVGAGI in the germline V gene (reference sequence).

The chain joins TRBV7-9 to TRBJ2-7; D ambiguous. The CDR3 runs to 13 residues. Germline V gene data show CDR1 as SEHNR and CDR2 as FQNEAQ (reference sequence). The V and J ends lost 3 bases and 2 bases respectively, with 8 bases between them. CDR3: CASSFNPAYEQYF. CDR3 nucleotides: TGTGCCAGCAGCTTTAACCCCGCCTACGAGCAGTACTTC.

The chain employs TRBV11-3 and TRBJ2-2; TRBD1 matches 7 bases. The V segment lost 4 bases and the J segment 1 base; nucleotides outside the gene matches: 3. The germline V gene encodes CDR1 SGHNT and CDR2 YENEEA. This CDR3 comprises 15 residues. The CDR3 nucleotides read TGTGCCAGCAGCTCCTGGACAGGGAACACCGGGGAGCTGTTTTTT. Translation gives CASSSWTGNTGELFF.

About this clone itself: This specimen includes other DNA sequences encoding the same CDR3. V is TRBV5-6 and J is TRBJ2-5; D unresolved. CDR3 size: 16 residues. The V gene's germline CDR1 is SGHDT and CDR2 YYEEEE. Between the trimmed V and J ends, which lost 0 bases and 2 bases, there was a span of 14 bases. The CDR3 here is CASSLVGTKGQETQYF. For the CDR3, the DNA is TGTGCCAGCAGCTTGGTTGGAACTAAAGGGCAAGAGACCCAGTACTTC.

This clone showed up just a few times. Within the sample, other DNA sequences also encode this same CDR3. This CDR3 reads CASSQTTYRVIDDYEQYF. The DNA for the CDR3 is TGTGCCAGCAGTCAGACGACATACAGGGTAATTGACGACTACGAGCAGTACTTC. V is TRBV28 and J is TRBJ2-7; D is possibly TRBD1 (6 bases). V lost 5 bases and J 3 bases, leaving 26 bases between the germline ends. The CDR3 runs 18 residues. In germline, CDR1 is MDHEN, CDR2 SYDVKM.

This clone showed up just a few times. The chain employs TRBV25-1 and TRBJ1-2; 7 bases align to TRBD1. Germline CDR1 reads MGHDK; CDR2 reads SYGVNS. The CDR3 runs to 13 residues. V lost 6 bases and J lost 6; bases outside the gene matches: 7. This CDR3 reads CASSPLTGDGYTF. In DNA form, the CDR3 reads TGTGCCAGCAGCCCCCTTACAGGGGATGGCTACACCTTC.

V and J are TRBV4-1 and TRBJ2-7; 9 bases map to TRBD1. CDR1 is MGHRA and CDR2 is YSYEKL in the germline V gene. V trimming: 5 bases; J trimming: 3 bases; junction bases outside the gene matches: 5. The CDR3 runs to 14 residues. CDR3 coding DNA: TGCGCCAGCAGCATGGGACAGGGAAACTACGAGCAGTACTTC. It specifies CASSMGQGNYEQYF.

The V call is TRBV28, the J call TRBJ2-7; TRBD1 might be the D (6 bases). V shed 10 bases and J shed 0 bases, with 13 bases lying between them. CDR3 length: 13 residues. In germline, CDR1 is MDHEN, CDR2 SYDVKM. CDR3 residues: CATQGLPSYEQYF. For the CDR3, the DNA is TGTGCCACCCAGGGGTTGCCCTCCTACGAGCAGTACTTC.

The CDR3, as DNA: TGCAGCGGCCGCGGAGCGGGAGGTCTGGGTGAGCAGTTCTTC. It specifies CSGRGAGGLGEQFF. This chain joins TRBV29-1 and TRBJ2-1; 9 bases agree with TRBD2. CDR1 SQVTM and CDR2 ANQGSEA come from the germline V gene. CDR3 size: 14 residues. V shed 7 bases, J shed 9 bases, and the junction held 13 bases outside the gene matches.

The rearrangement uses TRBV6-1 and TRBJ2-7; a possible D gene is TRBD1 (5 bases). The length of the CDR3 is 14 residues. Germline V lookup: CDR1 MNHNS, CDR2 SASEGT. The V end was cut by 0 bases, the J end by 5 bases, with 11 bases between. CDR3 amino acids: CASSEAPGIDEQYF. The DNA of the CDR3 is TGTGCCAGCAGTGAAGCGCCAGGGATCGACGAGCAGTACTTC.

In the case of this clone: The sample contains more than one DNA sequence encoding this CDR3. V gene TRBV19 combines with J gene TRBJ1-5; D might be TRBD1 (6 bases). Germline V gives CDR1 LNHDA, CDR2 SQIVND (reference sequence). This CDR3 spans 15 amino acids. Deletions cut 3 bases from V and 3 bases from J, with 12 bases between. CDR3 sequence: CASSIGRGPNQPQHF. CDR3 sequence (DNA): TGTGCCAGTAGTATTGGACGGGGGCCCAATCAGCCCCAGCATTTT.

This clone turned up a few times. The chain uses TRBV4-1 and TRBJ2-7; 7 bases match TRBD1. V shed 1 base and J 1 base; nucleotides not matched to a gene: 4. The CDR3 loop spans 15 amino acids. In germline, CDR1 is MGHRA, CDR2 YSYEKL. CDR3: CASSQGGRGSYEQYF. Here the CDR3 DNA reads TGCGCCAGCAGCCAAGGCGGCAGGGGGTCCTACGAGCAGTACTTC.

The chain has TRBV6-5 and TRBJ2-4, with D possibly being TRBD1 (6 bases). Between the trimmed V and J ends, which lost 0 bases and 0 bases, there was a span of 9 bases. Germline assignment: CDR1 MNHEY and CDR2 SVGAGI. This CDR3 has 16 residues. The CDR3 reads CASSYSQGLAKNIQYF. CDR3 DNA: TGTGCCAGCAGTTACTCCCAGGGGCTAGCCAAAAACATTCAGTACTTC.

This chain links TRBV2 with TRBJ1-2; TRBD1 is a possible D gene (6 bases). There are 15 residues in the CDR3. Germline assignment: CDR1 SNHLY and CDR2 FYNNEI. V was clipped by 6 bases and J by 4 bases, with 18 bases between them. In nucleotides, the CDR3 is TGTGCCAGCAGCAATCCGGGACAACTATCCTATGGCTACACCTTC. As protein: CASSNPGQLSYGYTF. Combining the CDR3 with reference TRBV2 and TRBJ1-2 gives the whole variable domain EPEVTQTPSHQVTQMGQEVILRCVPISNHLYFYWYRQILGQKVEFLVSFYNNEISEKSEIFDDQFSVERPDGSNFTLKIRSTKLEDSAMYFCASSNPGQLSYGYTFGSGTRLTVV.

The chain couples TRBV4-2 to TRBJ2-7; D is perhaps TRBD1 (6 bases). Trimming stripped 1 base from V and 5 bases from J, with 9 bases between. Germline CDR1 reads LGHNA; CDR2 reads YNFKEQ. CDR3 length: 13 amino acids. The CDR3 DNA reads as TGTGCCAGCAGCCAAGGGACAGTCGACGAGCAGTACTTC. Its translation: CASSQGTVDEQYF.

J is TRBJ2-3 and V is TRBV11-3, with 8 positions matching TRBD2. The CDR3 is 14 residues long. Unmatched junction bases numbered 5, after V lost 5 bases and J lost 4 bases. Germline CDR1 and CDR2: SGHNT and YENEEA. The CDR3 region has the DNA TGTGCCAGCAGCCCCGGGAGGGGGTCAGATACGCAGTATTTT. Translated: CASSPGRGSDTQYF.

V usage is TRBV11-3 and J usage is TRBJ2-7; perhaps D is TRBD1 or TRBD2 (5 bases each). The CDR3 extends over 13 amino acids. With 5 bases removed from V and 11 bases from J, the gap between germline ends came to 19 bases. Germline assignment: CDR1 SGHNT and CDR2 YENEEA. CDR3 DNA: TGTGCCAGCAGCAAGGGGCCACCATCTAGCAAGTACTTC. It specifies CASSKGPPSSKYF.